This T cell receptor (beta chain) was captured in a study of T cell responses to AZD1222 COVID-19 vaccine. Using immunoSEQ multiplex PCR, the repertoire was profiled, and TCRdb retains in-frame clones only, with some absent. The repertoire holds 75,000 to 100,000 clones, with 70% to 90% as singletons. This clone was recorded a few times. Its antigen is as yet unknown. The CDR3 consists of 13 residues. The germline V and J ends were trimmed by 5 bases and 10 bases, with 14 bases remaining between them. The V gene's germline CDR1 is KGHSH and CDR2 LQKENI. Broader study findings: The sample set comprised mostly white British donors with more females, and clonal diversity was possibly underestimated. Regions left unmutated in variants are reportedly the target of nearly half of spike-specific TCRs.

The chain joins TRBV18 to TRBJ1-4; D possibly corresponds to TRBD1 (5 bases). The sequence came from an adult in good health. The input for sequencing was peripheral blood, taken on day 0 of AZD1222 vaccination. The CDR3 here is CASSVQAAGKLFF. The CDR3 nucleotides are TGTGCCAGCTCAGTACAGGCGGCTGGAAAACTGTTTTTT.